Listed below are T cell receptor beta chains from one sample, sequenced in a study of response to subunit inactivated influenza vaccine. MiXCR, run by TCRdb on the RT-PCR reads, gives a single entry per CDR3 protein. The sample records hundreds of thousands of distinct CDR3 sequences, roughly 8.2% being singletons. The sample in question was PBMCs from blood, obtained approximately 25 months after vaccination. The receptors originated from a man aged 50 to 69 who received an inactivated influenza vaccine. The CDR3 runs from the conserved cysteine through the conserved F or W. The order of the fields is V gene, J gene, clone size, D gene, CDR3 length, CDR3 protein, CDR3 DNA. A D gene is named only where the DNA matches it firmly. Clone sizes are given selectively: once, few, many, or a class where the clone is expanded.

>TRBV10-3|TRBJ2-3|few|NA|17
CAISESKGLVGTDTQYF
TGTGCCATCAGTGAGTCTAAGGGGCTAGTGGGCACAGATACGCAGTATTTT
>TRBV5-1|TRBJ2-3|many|TRBD2|16
CASSLWGGRSTDTQYF
TGCGCCAGCAGCCTCTGGGGCGGGAGAAGCACAGATACGCAGTATTTT
>TRBV29-1|TRBJ2-1|many|NA|11
CSVRVGTEQFF
TGCAGCGTTCGTGTGGGGACTGAGCAGTTCTTC
>TRBV7-8|TRBJ2-5|few|TRBD2|16
CASSLTSGSGKETQYF
TGTGCCAGCAGCTTGACTAGCGGGAGTGGAAAAGAGACCCAGTACTTC
>TRBV4-1|TRBJ2-3|few|TRBD2|17
CASSQSSGGAITDTQYF
TGCGCCAGCAGCCAGTCTAGCGGGGGGGCAATCACAGATACGCAGTATTTT
>TRBV29-1|TRBJ2-3|NA|NA|13
CSVSSGSTDTQYF
TGCAGCGTTTCAAGCGGGAGCACAGATACGCAGTATTTT
>TRBV12-3/TRBV12-4|TRBJ1-1|NA|TRBD1|14
CARVPPGQGLSAFF
TGTGCCAGGGTCCCTCCGGGACAGGGGCTCTCTGCTTTCTTT
>TRBV29-1|TRBJ2-7|many|TRBD2|14
CSVWTSGTTYEQYF
TGCAGCGTTTGGACTAGCGGGACTACTTACGAGCAGTACTTC
>TRBV9|TRBJ2-1|many|TRBD2|17
CASSPWTSASSYNEQFF
TGTGCCAGCAGCCCCTGGACTAGCGCGAGCTCCTACAATGAGCAGTTCTTC
>TRBV9|TRBJ2-3|NA|TRBD2|15
CASSVVPGGPDTQYF
TGTGCCAGCAGCGTAGTCCCGGGGGGGCCAGATACGCAGTATTTT
>TRBV7-2|TRBJ2-1|many|TRBD1|17
CASSHMGTGARYNEQFF
TGTGCCAGCAGCCACATGGGGACAGGGGCGCGATACAATGAGCAGTTCTTC
>TRBV27|TRBJ1-6|few|NA|12
CASSLDGGPLHF
TGTGCCAGCAGTTTGGACGGGGGACCCCTCCACTTT
>TRBV12-3/TRBV12-4|TRBJ2-7|many|TRBD1|15
CASSSPGTGKYEQYF
TGTGCCAGCAGTTCCCCTGGGACAGGGAAGTACGAGCAGTACTTC
>TRBV7-9|TRBJ1-1|NA|NA|13
CASSLESSTEAFF
TGTGCCAGCAGCTTAGAAAGTAGTACTGAAGCTTTCTTT
>TRBV15|TRBJ2-4|NA|NA|16
CATSRGRGGTGHLQYF
TGTGCCACCAGCAGAGGCAGGGGAGGGACGGGCCACCTTCAGTACTTC
>TRBV29-1|TRBJ2-4|many|TRBD1|13
CSAGQAIGNIQYF
TGCAGCGCCGGACAGGCTATCGGGAACATTCAGTACTTC
>TRBV9|TRBJ2-3|NA|NA|17
CASSYNSGRVGTDTQYF
TGTGCCAGCAGCTATAACTCGGGACGGGTTGGGACAGATACGCAGTATTTT
>TRBV6-5|TRBJ1-3|many|NA|18
CASSYSPVGGAGGNTIYF
TGTGCCAGCAGTTACTCTCCGGTCGGGGGGGCTGGTGGAAACACCATATATTTT
>TRBV12-3/TRBV12-4|TRBJ2-1|many|NA|15
CASSLEDSSYNEQFF
TGTGCCAGCAGTTTAGAGGACAGCTCCTACAATGAGCAGTTCTTC
>TRBV4-3|TRBJ1-6|few|NA|17
CASSQAVWRQDNSPLHF
TGCGCCAGCAGCCAAGCGGTCTGGAGACAGGATAATTCACCCCTCCACTTT